The rows below give T cell receptor beta chains drawn from one sample of a study of blood T cell repertoires in COVID-19. Clones were sequenced by immunoSEQ multiplex PCR, and TCRdb holds only the in-frame ones, with some missing. The sample holds roughly 45,000 clones, 86% seen once. The sample consisted of peripheral blood. The receptors shown here come from a man aged 55-75 years with active COVID-19. Both conserved end residues are part of each CDR3. The D gene is left open where the match is weak. Expanded clones are given a class, and other clones once, few, many or no size at all.

D gene: .; clone size: .; V gene: TRBV7-6; J gene: TRBJ2-1; CDR3 DNA: TGTGCCAGCAGCCCCGACACGAGCTCCTACAATGAGCAGTTCTTC; CDR3 protein: CASSPDTSSYNEQFF
D gene: .; clone size: .; V gene: TRBV6-5; J gene: TRBJ1-2; CDR3 DNA: TGTGCCAGCAGACCCACCAGGGCGCGGGGCTACACCTTC; CDR3 protein: CASRPTRARGYTF
D gene: .; clone size: .; V gene: TRBV19; J gene: TRBJ1-5; CDR3 DNA: TGTGCCAGTAGTATAGTAGATCAGCCCCAGCATTTT; CDR3 protein: CASSIVDQPQHF
D gene: .; clone size: once; V gene: TRBV11-2; J gene: TRBJ1-4; CDR3 DNA: TGTGCCAGCAGCCGTAAACTACAGGCAACTAATGAAAAACTGTTTTTT; CDR3 protein: CASSRKLQATNEKLFF
D gene: .; clone size: .; V gene: TRBV20-1; J gene: TRBJ2-5; CDR3 DNA: TGCAGTGCTACCGAGGGGACCCAGTACTTC; CDR3 protein: CSATEGTQYF
D gene: .; clone size: .; V gene: TRBV13; J gene: TRBJ2-2; CDR3 DNA: TGTGCCAGCAGCCCCAGCGGGAATAGGGGGGCCGGGGAGCTGTTTTTT; CDR3 protein: CASSPSGNRGAGELFF
D gene: TRBD2; clone size: .; V gene: TRBV7-3; J gene: TRBJ2-1; CDR3 DNA: TGTGCCAGCAGCTTAAAGGGCCTCGGAGGACTAGCGGGGATCTACAATGAGCAGTTCTTC; CDR3 protein: CASSLKGLGGLAGIYNEQFF
D gene: .; clone size: .; V gene: TRBV2; J gene: TRBJ1-4; CDR3 DNA: TGTGCCAGCAGGGACAACAGGGACCTTTGGGAAAAACTGTTTTTT; CDR3 protein: CASRDNRDLWEKLFF
D gene: TRBD1; clone size: few; V gene: TRBV6-2/TRBV6-3; J gene: TRBJ1-5; CDR3 DNA: TGTGCCAGCAGCTCCGGCCAGGGGGCGCGGGGTCAGCCCCAGCATTTT; CDR3 protein: CASSSGQGARGQPQHF
D gene: TRBD1; clone size: few; V gene: TRBV2; J gene: TRBJ1-5; CDR3 DNA: TGTGCCAGCAGTGAGGGGACAGGGTATCAGCCCCAGCATTTT; CDR3 protein: CASSEGTGYQPQHF
D gene: TRBD1; clone size: .; V gene: TRBV7-8; J gene: TRBJ1-3; CDR3 DNA: TGTGCCAGCAGCAGCTCCGGGACAGGCCACTCTGGAAACACCATATATTTT; CDR3 protein: CASSSSGTGHSGNTIYF
D gene: .; clone size: .; V gene: TRBV5-1; J gene: TRBJ1-1; CDR3 DNA: TGCGCCAGCAGCTTGCGGTTCGGGGGGTGGGAGAACACTGAAGCTTTCTTT; CDR3 protein: CASSLRFGGWENTEAFF
D gene: TRBD1; clone size: .; V gene: TRBV4-1; J gene: TRBJ2-3; CDR3 DNA: TGCGCCAGCAGCCACGGGGACAGGACAGCTTATACGCAGTATTTT; CDR3 protein: CASSHGDRTAYTQYF
D gene: .; clone size: .; V gene: TRBV6-1; J gene: TRBJ2-7; CDR3 DNA: TGTGCCAGCAGTTATCAGGGTAGCTCCTACGAGCAGTACTTC; CDR3 protein: CASSYQGSSYEQYF
D gene: .; clone size: .; V gene: TRBV5-1; J gene: TRBJ2-3; CDR3 DNA: TGCGCCAGCAGCTTGGGGCAACCAAGCCAGGCGGATACGCAGTATTTT; CDR3 protein: CASSLGQPSQADTQYF
D gene: .; clone size: .; V gene: TRBV5-1; J gene: TRBJ2-7; CDR3 DNA: TGCGCCAGCAGCTTGGACAGGTATTACGAGCAGTACTTC; CDR3 protein: CASSLDRYYEQYF
D gene: TRBD1; clone size: .; V gene: TRBV25-1; J gene: TRBJ1-2; CDR3 DNA: TGTGCCAGCCTCAAGCACGGACAGGGGGTTGGCTACACCTTC; CDR3 protein: CASLKHGQGVGYTF
D gene: .; clone size: .; V gene: TRBV7-3; J gene: TRBJ2-7; CDR3 DNA: TGTGCCAGCAGCTTAATCGGGGGAGGAGGCTACGAGCAGTACTTC; CDR3 protein: CASSLIGGGGYEQYF
D gene: TRBD1; clone size: .; V gene: TRBV10-1; J gene: TRBJ1-6; CDR3 DNA: TGCGCCAGCTCCCTGACAGGGGGGCGCTCACCCCTCCACTTT; CDR3 protein: CASSLTGGRSPLHF
D gene: TRBD2; clone size: .; V gene: TRBV5-1; J gene: TRBJ2-7; CDR3 DNA: TGCGCCAGCAGCTACGGACTAGCGGGCGAGCAGTACTTC; CDR3 protein: CASSYGLAGEQYF
D gene: TRBD1; clone size: .; V gene: TRBV6-5; J gene: TRBJ1-1; CDR3 DNA: TGTGCCAGCCAGGGACAGTTGAACACTGAAGCTTTCTTT; CDR3 protein: CASQGQLNTEAFF
D gene: TRBD2; clone size: .; V gene: TRBV19; J gene: TRBJ2-3; CDR3 DNA: TGTGCCACCGCGATCTCGACTAGCGGTGGGGATACGCAGTATTTT; CDR3 protein: CATAISTSGGDTQYF
D gene: TRBD1; clone size: few; V gene: TRBV24-1; J gene: TRBJ2-7; CDR3 DNA: TGTGCCACCAGTGATCCCAGGGACAGCAGTTACGAGCAGTACTTC; CDR3 protein: CATSDPRDSSYEQYF
D gene: .; clone size: .; V gene: TRBV27; J gene: TRBJ1-4; CDR3 DNA: TGTGCCAGCAGTCTGACAGCAACTAATGAAAAACTGTTTTTT; CDR3 protein: CASSLTATNEKLFF
D gene: TRBD1; clone size: .; V gene: TRBV27; J gene: TRBJ1-2; CDR3 DNA: TGTGCCAGGGGGACAGGGCTGGATAGAGAATATGGCTACACCTTC; CDR3 protein: CARGTGLDREYGYTF
D gene: .; clone size: .; V gene: TRBV9; J gene: TRBJ2-7; CDR3 DNA: TGTGCCAGCAGCCCCCAGTGGAGCGACGAGCAGTACTTC; CDR3 protein: CASSPQWSDEQYF
D gene: TRBD1; clone size: once; V gene: TRBV9; J gene: TRBJ2-3; CDR3 DNA: TGTGCCAGCAGCGTAGATGGGACAGGGGTAGATACGCAGTATTTT; CDR3 protein: CASSVDGTGVDTQYF
D gene: .; clone size: .; V gene: TRBV18; J gene: TRBJ2-5; CDR3 DNA: TGTGCCAGCTCACCAGGACCAGCGGTCCAAGAGACCCAGTACTTC; CDR3 protein: CASSPGPAVQETQYF